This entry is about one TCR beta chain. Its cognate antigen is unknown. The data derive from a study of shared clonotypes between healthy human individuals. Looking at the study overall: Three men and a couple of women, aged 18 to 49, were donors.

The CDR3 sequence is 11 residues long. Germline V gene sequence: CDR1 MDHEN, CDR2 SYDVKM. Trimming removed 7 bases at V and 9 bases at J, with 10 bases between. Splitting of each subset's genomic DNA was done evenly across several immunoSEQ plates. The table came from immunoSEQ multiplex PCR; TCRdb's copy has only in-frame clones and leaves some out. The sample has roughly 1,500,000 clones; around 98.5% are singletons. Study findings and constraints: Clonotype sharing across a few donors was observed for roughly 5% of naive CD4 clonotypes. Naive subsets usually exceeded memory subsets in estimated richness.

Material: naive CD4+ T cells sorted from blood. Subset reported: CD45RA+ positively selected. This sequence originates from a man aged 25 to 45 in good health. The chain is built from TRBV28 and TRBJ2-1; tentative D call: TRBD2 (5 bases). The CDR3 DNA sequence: TGTGCCAGCACCGCGGGTGTTGAGCAGTTCTTC. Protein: CASTAGVEQFF.